Included here is one T cell receptor beta chain sequence, with context. Clones were read by immunoSEQ multiplex PCR, and TCRdb kept only the in-frame ones, dropping some. The sample includes around 13,000 clones, about two thirds seen only once; the top ten take roughly 2.1%. The sample is drawn from a study of neoadjuvant anti-PD-1 for oral cavity cancer. Study-wide background: Patients mostly received three to four biweekly nivolumab doses at 3 mg/kg before surgery.

V gave up 6 bases and J gave up 3 bases, with 18 bases separating them. Per the germline V gene, CDR1 is MNHEY and CDR2 is SMNVEV (reference sequence). The CDR3 sequence is 16 residues long. This sample comprised PBMCs, obtained before nivolumab (anti-PD-1) treatment. The receptor comes from a person between 40 and 85 years old with oral cavity squamous cell carcinoma. The gene calls are TRBV27 and TRBJ2-4; D may match TRBD1 or TRBD2 (5 bases each). The CDR3 reads CASRSAGIEGKNIQYF. The CDR3 bases are TGTGCCAGCAGATCGGCAGGGATCGAGGGCAAAAACATTCAGTACTTC.